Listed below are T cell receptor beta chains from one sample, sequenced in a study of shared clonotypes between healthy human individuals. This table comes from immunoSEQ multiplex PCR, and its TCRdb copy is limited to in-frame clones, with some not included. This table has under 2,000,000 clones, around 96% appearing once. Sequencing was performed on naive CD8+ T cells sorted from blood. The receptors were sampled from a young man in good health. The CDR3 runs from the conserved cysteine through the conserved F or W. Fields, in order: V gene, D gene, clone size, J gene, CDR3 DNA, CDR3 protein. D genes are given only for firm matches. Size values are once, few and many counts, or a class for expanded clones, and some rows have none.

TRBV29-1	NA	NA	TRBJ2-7	TGCAGCGTGCTGGCAGGGGACTACGAGCAGTACTTC	CSVLAGDYEQYF
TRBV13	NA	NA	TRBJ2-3	TGTGCCAGCAGCTTAGTCGGTAGCGGTCCCACAGATACGCAGTATTTT	CASSLVGSGPTDTQYF
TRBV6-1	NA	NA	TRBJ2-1	TGTGCCGGAATCCGGGACGGCCCCGGGGATGAGCAGTTCTTC	CAGIRDGPGDEQFF
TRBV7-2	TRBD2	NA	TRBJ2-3	TGTGCCAGCAGCTTCTGGACTAGCGGGGACACAGATACGCAGTATTTT	CASSFWTSGDTDTQYF
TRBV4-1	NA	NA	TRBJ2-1	TGCGCCAGCAGCCAGAGGGGGAATGAGCAGTTCTTC	CASSQRGNEQFF
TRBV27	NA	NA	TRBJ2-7	TGTGCCAGCAGTTTCACAGGGAGCTCCTACGAGCAGTACTTC	CASSFTGSSYEQYF
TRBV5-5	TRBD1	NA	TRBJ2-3	TGTGCCAGCAGCCGGGACAGTCGCGATACGCAGTATTTT	CASSRDSRDTQYF
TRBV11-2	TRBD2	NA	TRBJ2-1	TGTGCCAGCAGCCAGACTCTGTTGGTAGCGGGAGGCTACAATGAGCAGTTCTTC	CASSQTLLVAGGYNEQFF
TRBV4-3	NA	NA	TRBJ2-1	TGCGCCAGCAGCCAAGATGAGGTTGACAGGAGCTACAATGAGCAGTTCTTC	CASSQDEVDRSYNEQFF
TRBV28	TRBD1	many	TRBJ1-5	TGTGCCAGCAGGTTCACAGGGGCAAGTCAGCCCCAGCATTTT	CASRFTGASQPQHF
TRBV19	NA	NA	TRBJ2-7	TGTGCCAGTAGGCTCCGGCCCTTCTCCTACGAGCAGTACTTC	CASRLRPFSYEQYF
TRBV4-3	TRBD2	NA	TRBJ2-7	TGCGCCAGCAGCCAAGTCCTAGCGGGTGGGTCCTACGAGCAGTACTTC	CASSQVLAGGSYEQYF
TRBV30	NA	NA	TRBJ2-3	TGTGCCTGGAGTGTTGTGGGAGATACGCAGTATTTT	CAWSVVGDTQYF
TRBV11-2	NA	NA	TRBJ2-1	TGTGCCAGCAGCTCGGGTCCGGGCGACTACAATGAGCAGTTCTTC	CASSSGPGDYNEQFF
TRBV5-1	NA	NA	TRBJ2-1	TGCGCCAGCAGCTTGGACCCGGACAGATACAATGAGCAGTTCTTC	CASSLDPDRYNEQFF
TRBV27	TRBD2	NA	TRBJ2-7	TGTGCCAGCAGTTTAATCGCGGGGGTCCTCTCCTACGAGCAGTACTTC	CASSLIAGVLSYEQYF